These 8 T cell receptor beta chains came from one sample sequenced in a study of Ad26.COV2.S vaccination and SARS-CoV-2 variants. Treatment reported: about 20 received Ad26.COV2.S at low or high dose, single or two shots; 5 received placebo; per-sample allocation not given. Collection of samples fell on day 63 after the first vaccine or placebo injection. This table comes from immunoSEQ multiplex PCR, and its TCRdb copy is limited to in-frame clones, with some not included. The table has approximately 410,000 clones, over 75% seen once. Sequencing used peripheral blood, obtained in a trial of Ad26.COV2.S vaccine versus placebo. The receptors derive from a person between 18 and 59 years old who received the Ad26.COV2.S COVID-19 vaccine or a placebo.

This chain connects TRBV28 to TRBJ2-7, with 9 bases matching TRBD2. Trimming took 6 bases from V and 5 from J; bases not matched to a gene: 11. This CDR3 has 15 residues. Germline CDR1 reads MDHEN; CDR2 reads SYDVKM. CDR3: CASSKGLAKSNEQYF. The CDR3 DNA reads TGTGCCAGCAGCAAAGGACTAGCGAAATCCAACGAGCAGTACTTC.

The V gene is TRBV10-3, the J gene TRBJ2-3, with 9 bases matching TRBD2. Trimming cost V 2 bases and J 3 bases; bases outside gene matches: 6. Germline V gives CDR1 ENHRY, CDR2 SYGVKD. The CDR3 is 16 amino acids. The CDR3, as DNA: TGTGCCATCAGTGAGATAGCTAGCGGGGCGACAGATACGCAGTATTTT. Encoded protein: CAISEIASGATDTQYF.

The chain uses TRBV11-3 and TRBJ2-2; D gene unclear. Germline assignment: CDR1 SGHNT and CDR2 YENEEA. The CDR3 extends over 13 amino acids. V was pared by 4 bases and J by 8 bases, with 11 bases between. The CDR3 spells CASSSNLGGELFF. CDR3 DNA sequence: TGTGCCAGCAGCTCGAACCTAGGAGGGGAGCTGTTTTTT.

The V and J genes are TRBV5-1 and TRBJ1-1; 7 bases are shared with TRBD1. V gave up 4 bases and J gave up 1 base; unmatched junction bases: 22. Germline values: CDR1 SGHRS, CDR2 YFSETQ. The CDR3 has 20 residues. CDR3 residues: CASSLRILQGKQAENTEAFF. The CDR3 region has the DNA TGCGCCAGCAGCCTACGAATACTACAGGGGAAACAGGCGGAGAACACTGAAGCTTTCTTT. Filled out from reference TRBV5-1 and TRBJ1-1, the complete variable domain reads KAGVTQTPRYLIKTRGQQVTLSCSPISGHRSVSWYQQTPGQGLQFLFEYFSETQRNKGNFPGRFSGRQFSNSRSEMNVSTLELGDSALYLCASSLRILQGKQAENTEAFFGQGTRLTVV.

The V gene is TRBV4-1, the J gene TRBJ2-1; 12 nucleotides match TRBD2. V was clipped by 3 bases and J by 7 bases; unmatched bases: 7. The CDR3 loop spans 16 amino acids. From germline, CDR1 is MGHRA and CDR2 YSYEKL. The CDR3 sequence: CASSHGTSGSSNEQFF. DNA of the CDR3: TGCGCCAGCAGCCATGGGACTAGCGGGTCTTCAAATGAGCAGTTCTTC.

This rearrangement joins TRBV12-3 or TRBV12-4 to TRBJ2-1, with 8 nucleotides matching TRBD1. Trimming took 5 bases from V and 9 from J; bases not matched to a gene: 6. The CDR3 length is 13 residues. The DNA of the CDR3 is TGTGCCAGCAGTATAGGACAGGGCGCTGAGCAGTTCTTC. This sequence encodes CASSIGQGAEQFF.

This chain uses TRBV10-3 with TRBJ1-5; 9 bases fit TRBD1. Germline V CDR1 and CDR2: ENHRY, SYGVKD. V lost 6 bases and J lost 1; bases outside the gene matches: 4. The CDR3 runs to 15 residues. Written as DNA, the CDR3 is TGTGCCATCAGCTCGGACAGGGGAAGCAATCAGCCCCAGCATTTT. Amino acids: CAISSDRGSNQPQHF.

This clone was found a few times. The rearrangement joins TRBV4-3 to TRBJ1-2; D remains unclear. The V end lost 3 bases, the J end lost 1 base, and 12 bases lay between the germline ends. This CDR3 has 15 amino acids. The germline V gene encodes CDR1 LGHNA and CDR2 YSLEER. The CDR3 coding sequence is TGCGCCAGCAGCCAGGCCGTCGGGGTTAACTATGGCTACACCTTC. It codes for CASSQAVGVNYGYTF.